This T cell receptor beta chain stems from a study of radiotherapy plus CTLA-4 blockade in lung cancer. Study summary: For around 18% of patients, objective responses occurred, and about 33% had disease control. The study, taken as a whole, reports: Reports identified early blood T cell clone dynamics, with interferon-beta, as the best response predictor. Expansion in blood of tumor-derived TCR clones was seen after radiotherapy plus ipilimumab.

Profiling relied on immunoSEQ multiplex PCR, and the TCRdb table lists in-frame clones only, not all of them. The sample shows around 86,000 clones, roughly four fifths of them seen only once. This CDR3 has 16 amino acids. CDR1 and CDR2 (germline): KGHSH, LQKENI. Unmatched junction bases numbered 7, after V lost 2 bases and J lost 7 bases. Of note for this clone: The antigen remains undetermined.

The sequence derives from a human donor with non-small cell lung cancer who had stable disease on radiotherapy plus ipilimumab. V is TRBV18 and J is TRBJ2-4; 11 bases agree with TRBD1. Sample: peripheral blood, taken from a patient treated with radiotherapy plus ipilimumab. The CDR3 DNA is TGTGCCAGCTCACCAGCTACCGGGACAGGGGGGAACATTCAGTACTTC. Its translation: CASSPATGTGGNIQYF.